Listed here are 10 T cell receptor beta chains from one sample, sequenced in a study of prognosis after radiotherapy for stage I lung cancer. From genomic DNA, TCR beta CDR3 was amplified by two-round multiplex PCR. Each TRBV and TRBJ gene had its own primer in the first PCR round. MiXCR, run by TCRdb on the multiplex PCR reads, gives a single entry per CDR3 protein. Of approximately 14,000 distinct CDR3 sequences in the sample, about 50% were seen once. This specimen consisted of PBMCs, obtained before or after stereotactic body radiation therapy (not recorded which). The receptors derive from a donor of 50 years or more with non-small cell lung cancer.

At least ten counts were recorded for this clonotype. V usage is TRBV7-2 and J usage is TRBJ2-3, with TRBD2 identical over 9 bases. CDR1 SGHTA and CDR2 FQGNSA come from the germline V gene. This CDR3 has 16 amino acids. The trim removed 4 bases at V and 6 bases at J, leaving 11 bases unmatched. The CDR3 protein is CASSSIETSGVDTQYF. The CDR3 DNA reads as TGTGCCAGCAGCTCCATCGAGACTAGCGGTGTTGATACGCAGTATTTT.

Regarding this clonotype: One end of the junction varies from germline; a read error may be responsible. DNA of the CDR3: TGTGTCAGCATCCAAAAAGCCAGGGGGAACTATGGCTACACCTTC. It yields the protein CVSIQKARGNYGYTF. The V gene is TRBV6-1, the J gene TRBJ1-2; TRBD1 aligns across 7 bases. CDR3 length equals 15 residues. Germline V CDR1 and CDR2: MNHNS, SASEGT.

At least ten counts were recorded for this clonotype. The chain combines TRBV30 with TRBJ2-7, with no clear D. This CDR3 has 12 amino acids. Germline V gene data show CDR1 as GTSNPN and CDR2 as SVGIG (reference sequence). V gave up 4 bases and J gave up 5 bases, with 12 bases separating them. Written as DNA, the CDR3 is TGTGCCTGGATGGGGAATTTAGACGAGCAGTACTTC. This codes for CAWMGNLDEQYF.

The rearrangement uses TRBV19 and TRBJ1-5; 9 nucleotides match TRBD1. The CDR3 is made up of 13 amino acids. CDR1 and CDR2 (germline): LNHDA, SQIVND (reference sequence). Germline trimming cut 5 bases from V and 5 bases from J; bases unmatched to any gene: 1. The CDR3 DNA sequence: TGTGCCAGTAGTCGGACAGGGGATCAGCCCCAGCATTTT. Translating it yields CASSRTGDQPQHF.

This chain joins TRBV9 and TRBJ2-1; tentatively, D is TRBD1 (6 bases). The CDR3 has 14 residues. CDR1 is SGDLS, CDR2 YYNGEE, per germline. The ends were cut back, 4 bases at V and 7 bases at J, with 15 bases in the middle. CDR3 sequence reads: CASSLGTLRNEQFF. DNA for the CDR3: TGTGCCAGCAGCTTAGGGACATTACGGAATGAGCAGTTCTTC. Full variable domain (rest looked up from reference TRBV9 and TRBJ2-1): DSGVTQTPKHLITATGQRVTLRCSPRSGDLSVYWYQQSLDQGLQFLIQYYNGEERAKGNILERFSAQQFPDLHSELNLSSLELGDSALYFCASSLGTLRNEQFFGPGTRLTVL.

The sample holds many counts of this clonotype. V and J are TRBV25-1 and TRBJ1-3; TRBD1 matches at 10 bases. Germline CDR1 MGHDK, CDR2 SYGVNS. The junction had 4 bases not matched to a gene; V was cut back by 1 base and J by 4 bases. The CDR3 covers 16 residues. Written as DNA, the CDR3 is TGTGCCAGCAGTGAATCAGGGACAGGGGTCGGAAACACCATATATTTT. This encodes CASSESGTGVGNTIYF.

Judged by abundance, this clonotype is medium-sized (0.01 to 0.1%). The J gene is TRBJ1-5, the V gene TRBV20-1, with D perhaps matching TRBD1 (5 bases). Germline loops: CDR1 DFQATT, CDR2 SNEGSKA (reference sequence). Trimming took off 1 base at V and 5 bases at J, with 12 bases between the two ends. The CDR3 runs to 14 residues. The CDR3 protein is CSARGDSLDQPQHF. The CDR3 DNA is TGCAGTGCTAGAGGGGACTCCCTCGATCAGCCCCAGCATTTT.

CDR3 bases: TGTGCCAGCAGTGGATTGTCATTCCCCTACGAGCAGTACTTC. Amino acids: CASSGLSFPYEQYF. The chain joins TRBV6-1 to TRBJ2-7; D uncertain. Per the germline V gene, CDR1 is MNHNS and CDR2 is SASEGT. The CDR3 is 14 residues long. Trimming took off 4 bases at V and 2 bases at J, with 12 bases between the two ends.

Concerning this clonotype itself: The germline gene is not matched at one end of the junction; a read error may be the cause. This chain joins TRBV6-2 or TRBV6-3 and TRBJ2-7; 7 positions match TRBD1. The CDR3 contains 14 residues. Per germline, CDR1 MNHEY and CDR2 SVGEGT. The CDR3 DNA sequence: TGTTCCAGCAGTTACGGGACAGCTGGCTATGAGCAGTACTTC. This sequence encodes CSSSYGTAGYEQYF.

There are many counts of this clonotype. This rearrangement joins TRBV6-5 to TRBJ2-5; the D call may be TRBD1 or TRBD2 (5 bases each). Germline loops: CDR1 MNHEY, CDR2 SVGAGI. Deletions cut 0 bases from V and 5 bases from J, with 16 bases between. The CDR3 has 16 amino acids. This CDR3 is CASSYSFAGTVETQYF. DNA of the CDR3: TGTGCCAGCAGTTACTCCTTTGCTGGGACGGTTGAGACCCAGTACTTC.